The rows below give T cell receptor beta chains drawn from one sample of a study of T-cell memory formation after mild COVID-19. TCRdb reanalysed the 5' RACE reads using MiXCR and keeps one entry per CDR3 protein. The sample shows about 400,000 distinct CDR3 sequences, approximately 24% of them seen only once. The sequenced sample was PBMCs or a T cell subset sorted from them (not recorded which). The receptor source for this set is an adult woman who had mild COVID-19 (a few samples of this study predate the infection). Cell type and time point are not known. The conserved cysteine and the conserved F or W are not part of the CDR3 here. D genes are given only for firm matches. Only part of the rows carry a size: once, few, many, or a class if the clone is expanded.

SVPYRDRHGYT,11,NA,NA,TRBV20-1,TRBJ1-2
ASSLPSGRVPDTQY,14,few,TRBD2,TRBV7-6,TRBJ2-3
ASRQDRRTYNEQF,13,NA,NA,TRBV14,TRBJ2-1
ASSERGGAPTGELF,14,NA,NA,TRBV25-1,TRBJ2-2
ASSIGSLGETQY,12,NA,NA,TRBV7-9,TRBJ2-5
ASSLAQEGLRLF,12,once,NA,TRBV12-3/TRBV12-4,TRBJ1-4
ASSRTSGRGTGELF,14,few,TRBD2,TRBV7-9,TRBJ2-2
ASSLTSETQY,10,NA,NA,TRBV7-9,TRBJ2-5
SGSDRDNEKLF,11,few,TRBD1,TRBV29-1,TRBJ1-4
ATSDLNYEQY,10,NA,NA,TRBV24-1,TRBJ2-7
ASSVDSGGNTEAF,13,few,NA,TRBV9,TRBJ1-1
ASSRSGSGTEAF,12,NA,NA,TRBV5-1,TRBJ1-1
SAREPAGGNQPQH,13,NA,NA,TRBV20-1,TRBJ1-5
ASSEPGVNTQY,11,NA,NA,TRBV25-1,TRBJ2-3
ASSSTGVAF,9,few,TRBD1,TRBV7-6,TRBJ1-1